This TCR beta chain was found in a study of identifying expanded T cells in peripheral blood. To note about this clone: Its matching antigen is unknown.

This CDR3 is 15 amino acids long. Germline trimming cut 4 bases from V and 0 bases from J; bases unmatched to any gene: 5. Germline-derived CDR1 and CDR2 are SGDLS and YYNGEE. The method was immunoSEQ multiplex PCR; TCRdb's version includes in-frame clones alone and lacks a portion of them. The sample has approximately 50,000 clones, 65% to 90% seen once. Notes on the study in general: Over about two and four weeks, about 15 and 19 clones changed, versus approximately 1.1 between replicates.

This clonotype was obtained from a person between 18 and 75 years old in good health. The sample comprised blood. The rearrangement joins TRBV9 to TRBJ2-3; TRBD2 aligns across 7 bases. CDR3: CASSTRDYSTDTQYF. As DNA, the CDR3 is TGTGCCAGCAGCACACGGGACTATAGCACAGATACGCAGTATTTT.